A single sample is the source of the 15 T cell receptor beta chains below, sequenced in a study of shared clonotypes between healthy human individuals. TCRdb's table, derived via immunoSEQ multiplex PCR, lists solely in-frame clones and lacks some. The sample includes 2 million to 2.5 million clones, approximately 93% of them seen just once. The specimen was naive CD4+ T cells from PBMCs. As for subset: CD45RA+ positively selected. The receptors derive from a man between 18 and 35 years old in good health. Some clones in this sample may be carry-over from other donors' samples.

The chain joins TRBV13 to TRBJ2-6; the match to TRBD1 covers 7 bases. With V trimmed by 5 bases and J by 0 bases, 10 bases remained unmatched. Germline CDR1 PRHDT, CDR2 FYEKMQ (reference sequence). The CDR3 is 18 residues long. In DNA, the CDR3 is TGTGCCAGCAGCCGTGGACAGGATTTTAGCTCTGGGGCCAACGTCCTGACTTTC. Translating gives CASSRGQDFSSGANVLTF.

The CDR3 DNA reads TGTGCCAGCAGCTTAGCGGCGGGAGGGCCGGGAAATACGCAGTATTTT. Protein: CASSLAAGGPGNTQYF. The chain combines TRBV7-9 with TRBJ2-3; TRBD2 agrees at 9 bases. The CDR3 totals 16 residues. Germline V gives CDR1 SEHNR, CDR2 FQNEAQ (reference sequence). V lost 0 bases to trimming and J lost 7 bases; unmatched junction nucleotides: 8.

Concerning this clone: This same CDR3 is encoded by further DNA sequences in the sample. This chain uses TRBV18 with TRBJ1-3, with 9 positions matching TRBD1. With V trimmed by 3 bases and J by 0 bases, 3 bases remained unmatched. CDR3 length: 16 amino acids. The germline CDR1 and CDR2 sequences are KGHSH and LQKENI. The DNA for the CDR3 is TGTGCCAGCTCACCCGGACAGGGGATCTCTGGAAACACCATATATTTT. It encodes CASSPGQGISGNTIYF.

The V call is TRBV12-2, the J call TRBJ2-3. TRBV12-2 is tagged as a pseudogene. This CDR3 is built from 17 residues. The CDR3 sequence: CASRLAGAGSEEDTQYF. The DNA for the CDR3 is TGTGCAAGTCGCTTAGCCGGGGCCGGATCGGAGGAAGATACGCAGTATTTT.

The gene calls are TRBV28 and TRBJ1-2; TRBD1 matches at 10 bases. Per the germline V gene, CDR1 is MDHEN and CDR2 is SYDVKM. The V and J ends lost 6 bases and 3 bases, in that order; junction bases with no gene match: 10. CDR3 length equals 16 residues. CDR3 sequence: CASRRTDRGMYYGYTF. The CDR3 DNA reads as TGTGCCAGCAGACGGACGGACAGGGGGATGTACTATGGCTACACCTTC.

The table lists this clone with a count of one. The chain carries TRBV7-2 and TRBJ2-7; 7 nucleotides align to TRBD2. The CDR3 has 13 amino acids. The germline V gene encodes CDR1 SGHTA and CDR2 FQGNSA. J lost 5 bases, V lost 3 bases, and 4 bases had no gene match. As DNA, the CDR3 is TGTGCCAGCAGCTTTGGGAGGGCCCACGAGCAGTACTTC. This sequence encodes CASSFGRAHEQYF.

V gene TRBV6-1 combines with J gene TRBJ1-4; possible D gene TRBD1, 5 bases. Trimming took off 8 bases at V and 7 bases at J, with 8 bases between the two ends. CDR1 MNHNS and CDR2 SASEGT come from the germline V gene. The CDR3 is made up of 11 amino acids. CDR3 nucleotide sequence: TGTGCCAGCGGGGGGGGTGAAAAACTGTTTTTT. This translates into CASGGGEKLFF.

This clone was detected only once. The chain uses TRBV9 and TRBJ2-5; D is unresolved. V lost 0 bases and J lost 5, with 17 bases in between. The CDR3 extends over 16 amino acids. Germline-derived CDR1 and CDR2 are SGDLS and YYNGEE. The CDR3 region is CASSVGASRHQETQYF. The CDR3 region has the DNA TGTGCCAGCAGCGTAGGAGCGTCGAGACATCAGGAGACCCAGTACTTC.

The J gene is TRBJ2-7, the V gene TRBV7-2, with 8 positions matching TRBD2. V dropped 4 bases and J dropped 3; count of bases not matched to a gene: 11. The CDR3 totals 16 residues. Germline V gene data show CDR1 as SGHTA and CDR2 as FQGNSA. As DNA, the CDR3 is TGTGCCAGCAGCTCTGCAATAGCGGGGTTTAACTACGAGCAGTACTTC. As protein: CASSSAIAGFNYEQYF.

V and J are TRBV7-9 and TRBJ2-3; D remains unclear. Germline lookup yields CDR1 SEHNR and CDR2 FQNEAQ (reference sequence). This CDR3 comprises 14 residues. The V end lost 5 bases, the J end lost 5 bases, and 14 bases lay between the germline ends. CDR3 DNA sequence: TGTGCCAGCAGCCCGCAGTCTTCAGAAGATACGCAGTATTTT. Translated: CASSPQSSEDTQYF.

J is TRBJ2-5 and V is TRBV29-1; D not resolved. Germline assignment: CDR1 SQVTM and CDR2 ANQGSEA. Trimming cost V 4 bases and J 5 bases, with 11 bases left between them. The CDR3 totals 12 residues. CDR3 in amino acids: CSVVGSAETQYF. CDR3 sequence (DNA): TGCAGCGTTGTTGGCTCTGCGGAGACCCAGTACTTC.

The V and J genes are TRBV4-3 and TRBJ2-5; TRBD2 might be the D (5 bases). The closer fit of TRBJ2-7 to the DNA end suggests the J call may be wrong. Germline-derived CDR1 and CDR2 are LGHNA and YSLEER. This CDR3 has 15 residues. CDR3 nucleotide sequence: TGCGCCAGCAGCCAAGCCGGCGGGCTGGGATACGAGCAGTACTTC. As protein: CASSQAGGLGYEQYF.

This clone was observed a single time. This chain connects TRBV6-5 to TRBJ2-7; TRBD1 matches 8 bases. V was pared by 4 bases and J by 3 bases, with 5 bases of the junction left unmatched. CDR3 length: 14 residues. Germline loops: CDR1 MNHEY, CDR2 SVGAGI. The CDR3 is CASSSYRGYYEQYF. The CDR3 nucleotides read TGTGCCAGCAGTTCTTACAGGGGGTACTACGAGCAGTACTTC.

For this clone: One end of the junction is discordant with germline, which a read error may explain. The chain combines TRBV5-1 with TRBJ1-4, with 9 bases aligning to TRBD1. Germline V lookup: CDR1 SGHRS, CDR2 YFSETQ. There are 13 residues in the CDR3. This CDR3 reads CASSYRDRERLFF. The CDR3 coding sequence is TGCGCCAGCAGCTACCGGGACAGGGAAAGACTGTTTTTT.

The V call is TRBV2, the J call TRBJ1-5; a weak D match, TRBD1 (5 bases). This CDR3 spans 14 amino acids. Trimming left V 6 bases short and J 3 bases short, with 12 bases between. CDR1 and CDR2 from the germline V gene are SNHLY and FYNNEI. CDR3 nucleotide sequence: TGTGCCAGCAGCACGGGACGGCTCAATCAGCCCCAGCATTTT. It translates to CASSTGRLNQPQHF.